Included here is one TCR beta chain sequence, with context. These data are taken from a study of blood T cell repertoires in COVID-19. Looking at the study overall: The United States, Italy and Spain supplied acute and convalescent COVID-19 samples. PBMCs, B-cell-depleted T cells, or T cells provided the cDNA or gDNA that made up the material.

Original data processing: Counts of nucleated cells, estimated from reference gene primer amplification, were obtained. TCRdb keeps only in-frame clones here, not all; method: immunoSEQ multiplex PCR. D and trimming were read from the DNA, whereas the V and J calls and clone size are those reported in that table. The sample consists of about 330,000 clones, more than 75% of them appearing once. Two consecutive negative NP/OP PCR tests, clearance, or resolved symptoms defined Cohort 3 recovery. This clonotype was obtained from a woman between 18 and 30 years old who had recovered from COVID-19. What was sequenced was PBMCs or T cells enriched from blood (not recorded which).

The CDR3 loop is CASNGLTGTEAFF. The CDR3 DNA is TGCGCCAGCAACGGACTAACGGGGACTGAAGCTTTCTTT. The chain recombines TRBV10-2 with TRBJ1-1; D gene uncertain. CDR3 length: 13 amino acids. CDR1 and CDR2 from the germline V gene are WSHSY and SAAADI. The V and J ends lost 7 bases and 5 bases respectively, with 14 bases between them.